A selection of T cell receptor beta chains follows, all from one sample in a study of blood T cell repertoires in COVID-19. The assay was immunoSEQ multiplex PCR, and TCRdb's table has in-frame clones only and misses some. The sample includes approximately 100,000 clones, around 90% seen only once; the top ten take roughly 4.2%. Sequencing was done on a sample of peripheral blood. The receptors derive from a human donor with COVID-19, enrolled during active disease. The donor label of this sample is uncertain. Both conserved end residues are trimmed from each CDR3. Clone sizes are given selectively: once, few, many, or a class where the clone is expanded.

v_call clone_size cdr3_aa
TRBV5-1 . ASSLGSGSGNTIY
TRBV9 . ASSVAWERQGMNTEAF
TRBV28 few ASRTANYGYT
TRBV11-1 once ASSGTGDGKLF
TRBV11-3 . ASSLAGTAPGEQF
TRBV6-6 . ASRALLFSGANVLT
TRBV12-5 once ASGSYANGYT
TRBV7-2 . ASSLRGLANYGYT
TRBV6-6 . ASSLTGTGGGEQY
TRBV3-1/TRBV3-2 . ASSHGTDRGYT
TRBV5-6 . ASSLFSSGSQGGTDTQY
TRBV2 . ASTQISGTYNEQF
TRBV7-9 . ATEGRGFYEQY
TRBV4-1 . ASSQDLLAPYYEQY
TRBV27 . ASSRDSEAYGYT
TRBV5-5 . ASSLYIPGDTEAF
TRBV19 . ASQTGRATNEKLF
TRBV7-7 . ASSPTGSSTDTQY
TRBV5-3 . ARPLGDRDYNEQF
TRBV12-5 few ASGYTTGRISEAF
TRBV11-2 . ASSLDHDPGAF
TRBV5-6 once ASSFLTGGPSDTQY
TRBV7-2 . ASSLSRTGANVLT
TRBV25-1 . ASSRRDRVDKETQY
TRBV3-1/TRBV3-2 . ASSHGRSGSYEQY
TRBV3-1/TRBV3-2 . ASSRPPAGLETQY
TRBV7-2 . ASSAQGVYGYT
TRBV5-1 few ASMGGPSTGELF
TRBV5-6 large ASSYESGGSPLH
TRBV6-2/TRBV6-3 . ASSYTPSAQETQY
TRBV6-4 . ASSDSQSHYEQY
TRBV10-3 . AISGSMQGLNYGYT
TRBV28 . ASNLPTLQGGLYGYT
TRBV29-1 . SVLVGSGGTTSMD
TRBV18 . ASSPRQENYGYT
TRBV6-1 . ASSESPGQETQY
TRBV20-1 . SASSWEGPQETQY
TRBV5-1 . ASSLAGGAQETQY
TRBV6-4 . ASSPVSGANVLT